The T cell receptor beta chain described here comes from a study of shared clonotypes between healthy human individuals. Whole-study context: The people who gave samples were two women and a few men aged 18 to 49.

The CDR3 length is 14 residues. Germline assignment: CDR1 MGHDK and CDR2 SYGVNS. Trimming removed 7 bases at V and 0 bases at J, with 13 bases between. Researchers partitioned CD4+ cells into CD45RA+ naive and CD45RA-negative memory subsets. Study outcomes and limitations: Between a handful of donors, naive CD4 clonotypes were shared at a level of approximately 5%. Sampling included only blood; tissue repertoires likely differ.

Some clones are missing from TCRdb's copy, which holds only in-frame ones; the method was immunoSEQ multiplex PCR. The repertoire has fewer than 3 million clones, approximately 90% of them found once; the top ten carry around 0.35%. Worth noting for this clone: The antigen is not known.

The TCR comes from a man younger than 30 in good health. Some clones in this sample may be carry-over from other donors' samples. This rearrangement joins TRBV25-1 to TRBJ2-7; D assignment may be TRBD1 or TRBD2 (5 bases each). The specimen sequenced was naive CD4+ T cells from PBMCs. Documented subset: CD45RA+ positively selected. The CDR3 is CASTKTGGSYEQYF. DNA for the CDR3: TGTGCCAGCACAAAAACAGGAGGCTCCTACGAGCAGTACTTC.